The 14 T cell receptor beta chains reported below all come from one sample, sequenced in a study of blood T cells in healthy people across ages. Combining a sample-barcoded 5' primer with a J-beta primer mix, a second PCR ran for 7 to 11 cycles. TCRdb reprocessed the 5' RACE reads with MiXCR, giving one entry per CDR3 protein. Of over 600,000 distinct CDR3 sequences listed, around 38% are singletons. Sample: blood. These receptors all stem from an elderly man in good health.

About this clonotype itself: The junction departs from the called germline gene at one end, perhaps through a read error. The V call is TRBV12-3 or TRBV12-4, the J call TRBJ1-1; perhaps TRBD1 as D (5 bases). The CDR3 is made up of 13 amino acids. CDR3 coding DNA: TGTGCCAGCACTTTATCCCGGGGGGCTGAAGCTTTCTTT. Translated, it gives CASTLSRGAEAFF.

Only a few counts were recorded for this clonotype. The chain is built from TRBV7-8 and TRBJ1-5; D remains ambiguous. The CDR3 extends over 16 amino acids. Per the germline V gene, CDR1 is SGHVS and CDR2 is FQNEAQ. The V end lost 5 bases, the J end lost 1 base, and 15 bases lay between the germline ends. The CDR3 loop is CASSLVPALSNQPQHF. The DNA of the CDR3 is TGTGCCAGCAGCCTAGTTCCAGCCCTGAGCAATCAGCCCCAGCATTTT.

This clonotype came up a few times. The chain employs TRBV20-1 and TRBJ1-1; D is uncertain. The V end lost 5 bases, the J end lost 6 bases, and 10 bases lay between the germline ends. Per the germline V gene, CDR1 is DFQATT and CDR2 is SNEGSKA (reference sequence). The length of the CDR3 is 11 residues. CDR3 coding DNA: TGCAGTGCTGGTCCGGGGTCTGAAGCTTTCTTT. This gives the protein CSAGPGSEAFF.

This clonotype was picked up a small number of times. The rearrangement joins TRBV20-1 to TRBJ1-1, with D possibly matching TRBD1 (5 bases). CDR1 DFQATT and CDR2 SNEGSKA come from the germline V gene (reference sequence). There are 15 residues in the CDR3. V dropped 4 bases and J dropped 3 bases, with 18 bases sitting between them. The CDR3, as DNA: TGCAGTGCTACCCCCCCAGGGAATTGGGACACTGAAGCTTTCTTT. Protein product: CSATPPGNWDTEAFF.

The chain uses TRBV28 and TRBJ2-7; D gene ambiguous. The CDR3 runs to 12 residues. CDR1 and CDR2 (germline): MDHEN, SYDVKM. V lost 6 bases to trimming and J lost 5 bases, with 11 bases between them. The CDR3 is CASSPLKDEQYF. The CDR3 DNA reads TGTGCCAGCAGCCCGCTCAAAGACGAGCAGTACTTC. The whole variable domain, remainder taken from reference TRBV28 and TRBJ2-7, is DVKVTQSSRYLVKRTGEKVFLECVQDMDHENMFWYRQDPGLGLRLIYFSYDVKMKEKGDIPEGYSVSREKKERFSLILESASTNQTSMYLCASSPLKDEQYFGPGTRLTVT.

V and J are TRBV24-1 and TRBJ2-3, with TRBD2 as a possible D gene (5 bases). This CDR3 region has 17 residues. V shed 0 bases and J shed 0 bases, with 12 bases lying between them. CDR1 and CDR2 from the germline V gene are KGHDR and SFDVKD. CDR3 amino acids: CATSDLPTSASTDTQYF. For the CDR3, the DNA is TGTGCCACCAGTGATTTGCCAACTAGTGCTAGCACAGATACGCAGTATTTT.

This clonotype was observed at least ten times. The V gene is TRBV3-1, the J gene TRBJ2-7; a possible D gene is TRBD2 (5 bases). V lost 5 bases, J lost 0 bases, and 8 bases lay in between. The CDR3 contains 13 residues. Looked up from germline, CDR1 is LGHDT and CDR2 is YNNKEL (reference sequence). CDR3 DNA: TGTGCCAGCAGCTCCGGGGTCTCCTACGAGCAGTACTTC. Protein: CASSSGVSYEQYF.

Points on this clonotype: One end of the junction varies from germline; a read error may be responsible. The CDR3 spells CASSGTGGFGETRYF. CDR3 DNA: TGTGCCAGCAGCGGGACAGGGGGTTTTGGGGAGACCCGGTACTTC. The chain is built from TRBV7-9 and TRBJ2-5; 11 nucleotides align to TRBD1. Germline V CDR1 and CDR2: SEHNR, FQNEAQ (reference sequence). The length of the CDR3 is 15 residues.

The chain has TRBV20-1 and TRBJ2-7; D unresolved. This CDR3 region has 13 residues. The V and J ends lost 6 bases and 2 bases respectively, with 14 bases between them. Germline CDR1 DFQATT, CDR2 SNEGSKA (reference sequence). The CDR3 sequence: CSAPFRQTYEQYF. The CDR3 region has the DNA TGCAGTGCCCCATTTCGGCAAACCTACGAGCAGTACTTC.

To note about this clonotype: A clone one base away is much larger, so this may be a read error. The rearrangement links TRBV28 to TRBJ1-2; D remains ambiguous. This CDR3 comprises 12 residues. Trimming cost V 5 bases and J 8 bases, with 12 bases left between them. Germline values: CDR1 MDHEN, CDR2 SYDVKM. The CDR3 loop is CASSGSNGGYTF. Written as DNA, the CDR3 is TGTGCCAGCAGTGGCAGTAATGGGGGCTACACCTTC.

The chain joins TRBV4-1 to TRBJ2-5; D is unresolved. Germline V gene lookup returns CDR1 MGHRA and CDR2 YSYEKL. Trimming pared 4 bases from V and 3 bases from J, leaving 9 bases between. The CDR3 loop spans 13 amino acids. The CDR3 loop reads CASSPPTEETQYF. The CDR3 DNA reads as TGCGCCAGCAGCCCTCCGACCGAAGAGACCCAGTACTTC.

This clonotype was recorded at least ten times. The chain recombines TRBV12-3 or TRBV12-4 with TRBJ2-5; perhaps TRBD2 as D (6 bases). This CDR3 is 13 amino acids long. Trimming shortened V by 9 bases and J by 11 bases, and 22 bases separated the two germline ends. In nucleotides, the CDR3 is TGTGCCAGTACCCCCCGGGGGAGTTCAGGGCAGTACTTC. This sequence encodes CASTPRGSSGQYF.

This clonotype was observed at least ten times. The genes are TRBV20-1 and TRBJ2-7, with TRBD2 matching 12 bases. The germline V gene has CDR1 DFQATT and CDR2 SNEGSKA (reference sequence). The CDR3 spans 15 residues. V trimming: 5 bases; J trimming: 5 bases; junction bases outside the gene matches: 10. The chain's CDR3 is CSAPPRLAGVHEQYF. CDR3 nucleotides: TGCAGTGCTCCCCCTAGACTAGCGGGAGTACACGAGCAGTACTTC.

This chain uses TRBV12-3 or TRBV12-4 with TRBJ2-5; 7 bases align to TRBD1. The CDR3 contains 14 residues. Losses at the gene ends were 7 bases for V and 11 bases for J; bases not matched to a gene: 16. As DNA, the CDR3 is TGTGCCAGCACCCCGAGGGACAGTAACAATGAGCAGTACTTC. Residues: CASTPRDSNNEQYF.